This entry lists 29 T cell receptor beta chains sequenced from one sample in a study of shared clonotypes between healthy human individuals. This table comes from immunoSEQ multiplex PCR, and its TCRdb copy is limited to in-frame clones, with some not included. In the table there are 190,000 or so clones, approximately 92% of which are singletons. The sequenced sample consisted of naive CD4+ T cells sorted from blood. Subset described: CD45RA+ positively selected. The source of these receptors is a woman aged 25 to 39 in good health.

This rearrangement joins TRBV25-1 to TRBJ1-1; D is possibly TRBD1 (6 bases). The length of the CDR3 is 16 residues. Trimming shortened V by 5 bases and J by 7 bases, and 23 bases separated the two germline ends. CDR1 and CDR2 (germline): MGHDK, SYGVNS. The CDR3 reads CASSPPMGHHRDEAFF. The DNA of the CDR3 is TGTGCCAGCAGTCCTCCAATGGGACACCATAGGGATGAAGCTTTCTTT.

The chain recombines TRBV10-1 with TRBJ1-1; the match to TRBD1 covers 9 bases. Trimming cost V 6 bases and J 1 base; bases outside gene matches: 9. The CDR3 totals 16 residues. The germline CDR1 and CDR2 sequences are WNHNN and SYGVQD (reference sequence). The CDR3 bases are TGCGCCAGCAGGCACCGGGACAGGGTGGAGAACACTGAAGCTTTCTTT. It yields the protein CASRHRDRVENTEAFF.

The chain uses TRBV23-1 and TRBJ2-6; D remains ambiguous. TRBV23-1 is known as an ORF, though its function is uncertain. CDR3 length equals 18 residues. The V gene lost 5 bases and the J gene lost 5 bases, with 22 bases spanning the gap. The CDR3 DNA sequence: TGCGCCAGCAGTAAACCGTATACGCAACAAAGTCGGGCCAACGTCCTGACTTTC. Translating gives CASSKPYTQQSRANVLTF.

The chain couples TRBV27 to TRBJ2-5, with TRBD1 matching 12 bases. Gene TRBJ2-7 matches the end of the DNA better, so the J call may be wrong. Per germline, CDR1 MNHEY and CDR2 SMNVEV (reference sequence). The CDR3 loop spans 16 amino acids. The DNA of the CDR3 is TGTGCCAGCAGTCGAACGACCGGGACAGGGGGCCACGAGCAGTACTTC. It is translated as CASSRTTGTGGHEQYF.

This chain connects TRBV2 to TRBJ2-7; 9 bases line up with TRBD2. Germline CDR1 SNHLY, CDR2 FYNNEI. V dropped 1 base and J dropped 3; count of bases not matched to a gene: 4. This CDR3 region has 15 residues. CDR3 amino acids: CASSEEAGGYYEQYF. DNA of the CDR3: TGTGCCAGCAGTGAAGAGGCGGGAGGGTACTACGAGCAGTACTTC. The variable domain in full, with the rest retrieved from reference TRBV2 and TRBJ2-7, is EPEVTQTPSHQVTQMGQEVILRCVPISNHLYFYWYRQILGQKVEFLVSFYNNEISEKSEIFDDQFSVERPDGSNFTLKIRSTKLEDSAMYFCASSEEAGGYYEQYFGPGTRLTVT.

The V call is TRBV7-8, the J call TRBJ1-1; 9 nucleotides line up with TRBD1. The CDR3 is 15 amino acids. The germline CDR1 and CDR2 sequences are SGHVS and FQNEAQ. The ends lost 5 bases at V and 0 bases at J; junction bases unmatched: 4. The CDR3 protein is CASSRGQGLNTEAFF. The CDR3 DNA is TGTGCCAGCAGCCGGGGACAGGGATTGAACACTGAAGCTTTCTTT.

CDR3 nucleotides: TGTGCCAGCAGTTTTAGGGGACGAGGAGCGAACACCGGGGAGCTGTTTTTT. It specifies CASSFRGRGANTGELFF. This rearrangement joins TRBV27 to TRBJ2-2; TRBD1 or TRBD2 may be the D gene (5 bases each). The CDR3 spans 17 residues. Germline V gene data show CDR1 as MNHEY and CDR2 as SMNVEV (reference sequence). Trimming shortened V by 3 bases and J by 0 bases, and 14 bases separated the two germline ends.

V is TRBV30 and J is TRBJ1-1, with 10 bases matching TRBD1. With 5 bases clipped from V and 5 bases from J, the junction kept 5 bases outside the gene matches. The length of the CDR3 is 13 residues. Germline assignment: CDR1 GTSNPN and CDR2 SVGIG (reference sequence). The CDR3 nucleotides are TGTGCCTGGGCTGGACAGGGGGATACTGAAGCTTTCTTT. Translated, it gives CAWAGQGDTEAFF.

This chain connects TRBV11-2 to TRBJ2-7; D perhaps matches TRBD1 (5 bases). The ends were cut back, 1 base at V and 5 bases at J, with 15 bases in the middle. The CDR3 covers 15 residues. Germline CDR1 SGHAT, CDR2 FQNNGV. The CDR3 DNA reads TGTGCCAGCAGCTTAGTCACCAGGGTTTCCCACGAGCAGTACTTC. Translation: CASSLVTRVSHEQYF.

This chain's CDR3 is CATAVFRGNQPQHF. The CDR3 DNA sequence: TGTGCTACAGCTGTATTCCGGGGCAATCAGCCCCAGCATTTT. The chain recombines TRBV6-1 with TRBJ1-5; D remains unclear. CDR1 is MNHNS and CDR2 is SASEGT in the germline V gene. The CDR3 has 14 residues.

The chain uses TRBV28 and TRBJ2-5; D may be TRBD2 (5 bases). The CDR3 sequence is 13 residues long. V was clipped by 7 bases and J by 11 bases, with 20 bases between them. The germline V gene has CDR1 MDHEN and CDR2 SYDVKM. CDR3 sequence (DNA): TGTGCCAGCACCCCTGGTTCCTTTAGGGAGCAGTACTTC. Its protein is CASTPGSFREQYF.

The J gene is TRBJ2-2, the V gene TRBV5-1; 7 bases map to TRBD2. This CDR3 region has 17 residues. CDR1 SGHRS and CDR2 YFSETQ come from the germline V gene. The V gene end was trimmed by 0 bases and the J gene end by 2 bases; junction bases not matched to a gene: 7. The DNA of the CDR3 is TGCGCCAGCAGCTTGGCCCCCCTAGCGGTAAACACCGGGGAGCTGTTTTTT. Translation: CASSLAPLAVNTGELFF.

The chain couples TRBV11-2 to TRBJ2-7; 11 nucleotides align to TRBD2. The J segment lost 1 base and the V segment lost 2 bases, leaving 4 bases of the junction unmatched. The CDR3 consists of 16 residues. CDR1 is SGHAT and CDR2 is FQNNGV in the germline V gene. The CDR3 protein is CASSLRTSGSSYEQYF. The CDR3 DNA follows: TGTGCCAGCAGCTTACGTACTAGCGGGAGTTCCTACGAGCAGTACTTC.

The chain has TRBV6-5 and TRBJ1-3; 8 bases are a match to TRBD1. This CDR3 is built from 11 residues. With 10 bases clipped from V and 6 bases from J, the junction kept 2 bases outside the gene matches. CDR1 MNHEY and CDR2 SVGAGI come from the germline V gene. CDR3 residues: CATQGANTIYF. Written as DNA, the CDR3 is TGTGCCACCCAGGGGGCAAACACCATATATTTT.

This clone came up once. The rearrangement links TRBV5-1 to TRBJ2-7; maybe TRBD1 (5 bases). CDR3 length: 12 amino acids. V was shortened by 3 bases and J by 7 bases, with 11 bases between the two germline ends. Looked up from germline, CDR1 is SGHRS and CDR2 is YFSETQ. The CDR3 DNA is TGCGCCAGCAGCTATGATAGGGGAGAGCAGTACTTC. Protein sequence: CASSYDRGEQYF.

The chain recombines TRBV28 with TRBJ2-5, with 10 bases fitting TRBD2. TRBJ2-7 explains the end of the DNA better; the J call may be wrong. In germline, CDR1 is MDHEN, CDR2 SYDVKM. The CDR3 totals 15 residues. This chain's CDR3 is CASSQKTSGIYEQYF. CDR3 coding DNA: TGTGCCAGCAGCCAAAAAACTAGCGGGATCTACGAGCAGTACTTC.

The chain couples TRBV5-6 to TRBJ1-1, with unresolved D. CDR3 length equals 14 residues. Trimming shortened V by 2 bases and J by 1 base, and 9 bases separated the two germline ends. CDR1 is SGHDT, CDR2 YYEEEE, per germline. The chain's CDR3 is CASSFVERNTEAFF. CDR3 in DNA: TGTGCCAGCAGCTTTGTGGAAAGGAACACTGAAGCTTTCTTT.

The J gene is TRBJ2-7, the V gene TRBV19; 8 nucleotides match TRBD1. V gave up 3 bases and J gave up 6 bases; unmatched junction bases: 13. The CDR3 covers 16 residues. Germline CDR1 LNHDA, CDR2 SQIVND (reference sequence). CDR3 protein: CASSIRGKTGAGEQYF. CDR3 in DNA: TGTGCCAGTAGTATTCGGGGGAAGACAGGGGCTGGCGAGCAGTACTTC. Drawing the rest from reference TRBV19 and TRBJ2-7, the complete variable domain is DGGITQSPKYLFRKEGQNVTLSCEQNLNHDAMYWYRQDPGQGLRLIYYSQIVNDFQKGDIAEGYSVSREKKESFPLTVTSAQKNPTAFYLCASSIRGKTGAGEQYFGPGTRLTVT.

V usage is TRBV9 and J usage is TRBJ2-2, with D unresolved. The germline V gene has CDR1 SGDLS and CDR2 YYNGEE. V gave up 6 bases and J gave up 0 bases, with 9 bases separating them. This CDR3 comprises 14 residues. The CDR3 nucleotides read TGTGCCAGCAATCGGATTACGAACACCGGGGAGCTGTTTTTT. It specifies CASNRITNTGELFF.

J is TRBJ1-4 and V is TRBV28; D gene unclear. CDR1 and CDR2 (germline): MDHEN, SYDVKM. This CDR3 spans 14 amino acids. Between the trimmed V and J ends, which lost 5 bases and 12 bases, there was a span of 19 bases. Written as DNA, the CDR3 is TGTGCCAGCAGTCCCCGGTATGAGAACCGACAACTGTTTTTT. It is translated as CASSPRYENRQLFF.

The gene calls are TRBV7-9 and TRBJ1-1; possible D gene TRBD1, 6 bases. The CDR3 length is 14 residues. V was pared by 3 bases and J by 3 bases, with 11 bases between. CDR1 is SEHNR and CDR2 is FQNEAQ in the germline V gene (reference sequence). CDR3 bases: TGTGCCAGCAGCTTCGGGCAGGGGTACACTGAAGCTTTCTTT. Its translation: CASSFGQGYTEAFF.

The CDR3 loop reads CASRPNGGWDTDTQYF. The CDR3 DNA is TGTGCCAGCAGACCAAACGGGGGCTGGGACACAGATACGCAGTATTTT. J is TRBJ2-3 and V is TRBV2, with D perhaps matching TRBD1 or TRBD2 (6 bases each). Germline V CDR1 and CDR2: SNHLY, FYNNEI. With 6 bases removed from V and 2 bases from J, the gap between germline ends came to 18 bases. The CDR3 has 16 residues.

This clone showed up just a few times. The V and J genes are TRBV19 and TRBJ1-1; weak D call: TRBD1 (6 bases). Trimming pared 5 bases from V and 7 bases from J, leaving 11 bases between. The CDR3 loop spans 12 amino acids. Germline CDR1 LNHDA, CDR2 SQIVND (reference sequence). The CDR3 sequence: CASSERGYEAFF. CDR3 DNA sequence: TGTGCCAGTAGTGAGAGGGGGTATGAAGCTTTCTTT.

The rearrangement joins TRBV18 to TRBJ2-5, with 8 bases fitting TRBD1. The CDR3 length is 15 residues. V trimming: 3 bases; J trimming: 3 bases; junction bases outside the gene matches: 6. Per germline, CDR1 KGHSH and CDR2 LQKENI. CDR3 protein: CASSPLGQGKETQYF. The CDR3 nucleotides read TGTGCCAGCTCACCCCTCGGACAGGGAAAAGAGACCCAGTACTTC.

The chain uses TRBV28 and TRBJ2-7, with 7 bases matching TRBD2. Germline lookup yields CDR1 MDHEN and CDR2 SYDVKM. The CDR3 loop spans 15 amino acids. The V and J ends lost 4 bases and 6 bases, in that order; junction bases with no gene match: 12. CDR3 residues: CASSSASGHLGEQYF. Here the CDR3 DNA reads TGTGCCAGCAGTTCCGCTAGCGGACATTTGGGCGAGCAGTACTTC.

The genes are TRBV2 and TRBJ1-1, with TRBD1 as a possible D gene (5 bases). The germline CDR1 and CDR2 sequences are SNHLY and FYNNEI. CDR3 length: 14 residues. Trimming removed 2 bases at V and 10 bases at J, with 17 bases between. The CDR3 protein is CASSEYLGGRVAFF. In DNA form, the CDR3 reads TGTGCCAGCAGTGAATATCTCGGGGGGAGAGTAGCTTTCTTT. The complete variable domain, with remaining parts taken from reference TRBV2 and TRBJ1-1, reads EPEVTQTPSHQVTQMGQEVILRCVPISNHLYFYWYRQILGQKVEFLVSFYNNEISEKSEIFDDQFSVERPDGSNFTLKIRSTKLEDSAMYFCASSEYLGGRVAFFGQGTRLTVV.

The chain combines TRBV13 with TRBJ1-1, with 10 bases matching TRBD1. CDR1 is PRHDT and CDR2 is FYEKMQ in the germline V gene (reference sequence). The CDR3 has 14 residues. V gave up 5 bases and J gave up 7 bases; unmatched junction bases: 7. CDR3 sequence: CASSTRDRGYEAFF. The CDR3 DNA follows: TGTGCCAGCAGCACCCGGGACAGGGGATATGAAGCTTTCTTT.

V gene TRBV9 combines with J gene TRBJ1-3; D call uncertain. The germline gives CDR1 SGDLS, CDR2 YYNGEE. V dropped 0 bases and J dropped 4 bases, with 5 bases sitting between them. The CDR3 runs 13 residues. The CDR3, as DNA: TGTGCCAGCAGCGTAGGTGTCGGAAACACCATATATTTT. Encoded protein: CASSVGVGNTIYF. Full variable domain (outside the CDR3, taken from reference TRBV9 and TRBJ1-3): DSGVTQTPKHLITATGQRVTLRCSPRSGDLSVYWYQQSLDQGLQFLIQYYNGEERAKGNILERFSAQQFPDLHSELNLSSLELGDSALYFCASSVGVGNTIYFGEGSWLTVV.

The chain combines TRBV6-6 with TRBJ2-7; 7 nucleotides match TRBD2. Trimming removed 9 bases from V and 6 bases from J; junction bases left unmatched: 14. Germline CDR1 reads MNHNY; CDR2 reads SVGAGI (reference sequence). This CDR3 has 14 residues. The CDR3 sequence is CARAQRDPGAEQYF. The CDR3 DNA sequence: TGTGCCAGGGCCCAGCGGGACCCAGGCGCCGAGCAGTACTTC.